These T cell receptor beta chains were read from a single sample in a study of PD-1 blockade in classical Hodgkin lymphoma. The data were produced by immunoSEQ multiplex PCR, yet TCRdb's version contains in-frame clones alone and is incomplete. Of around 100,000 clones in the sample, 85% to 90% were seen once. The material sequenced was peripheral blood mononuclear cells (PBMCs), taken before the second cycle of nivolumab. Receptors were obtained from a human donor with classical Hodgkin lymphoma. CDR3s include the opening cysteine and the closing phenylalanine or tryptophan. Fields, in order: CDR3 protein, CDR3 DNA, D gene, V gene, clone size, J gene. The D gene is left open where the match is weak. Only some rows state a clone size, as once, few, many or a class for expanded clones.

CASSMGTGATYEQYF	TGTGCCAGTAGTATGGGGACAGGGGCGACCTACGAGCAGTACTTC	TRBD1	TRBV19	-	TRBJ2-7
CATGRDRGRVGELFF	TGTGCCACCGGCCGGGACAGGGGGCGCGTCGGGGAGCTGTTTTTT	TRBD1	TRBV15	-	TRBJ2-2
CATSRDIGSGNTIYF	TGTGCCACCAGCAGAGATATCGGTTCTGGAAACACCATATATTTT	-	TRBV15	-	TRBJ1-3
CASGLVRGQALKLFF	TGTGCTAGTGGTTTGGTAAGGGGACAGGCTCTCAAACTGTTTTTT	TRBD1	TRBV12-5	-	TRBJ1-4
CASSVGQTENYGYTF	TGCGCCAGCAGCGTTGGACAGACTGAAAACTATGGCTACACCTTC	-	TRBV5-1	-	TRBJ1-2
CASSARTSGKNTDTQYF	TGTGCCAGTAGTGCCCGGACTAGCGGAAAAAACACAGATACGCAGTATTTT	TRBD2	TRBV19	-	TRBJ2-3
CASSADSQNSPLHF	TGTGCCAGCAGCGCGGACAGTCAGAATTCACCCCTCCACTTT	-	TRBV9	-	TRBJ1-6
CASSPLQGNYGYTF	TGCGCCAGCAGCCCTTTACAGGGGAACTATGGCTACACCTTC	TRBD1	TRBV5-1	-	TRBJ1-2
CAWTRQSSYEQYF	TGTGCCTGGACACGACAGTCCTCCTACGAGCAGTACTTC	-	TRBV30	-	TRBJ2-7
CASSEEAGAYEKLFF	TGTGCCAGCAGTGAAGAGGCGGGGGCTTATGAAAAACTGTTTTTT	-	TRBV25-1	-	TRBJ1-4
CASSLGTQGAVAFF	TGTGCCAGCAGTTTAGGCACCCAGGGGGCAGTAGCTTTCTTT	TRBD1	TRBV27	once	TRBJ1-1
CASSASSSNHYNEQFF	TGTGCCAGCAGCGCCTCTAGCTCTAATCACTACAATGAGCAGTTCTTC	-	TRBV7-3	-	TRBJ2-1
CASSLSLGSRSNQPQHF	TGTGCCAGCAGCTTATCGTTAGGGTCAAGGAGCAATCAGCCCCAGCATTTT	-	TRBV11-2	-	TRBJ1-5
CASSSTSGSDEQFF	TGTGCCAGCAGCTCCACTAGCGGTAGCGATGAGCAGTTCTTC	TRBD2	TRBV7-8	few	TRBJ2-1
CASSLASGGWNEQFF	TGCGCCAGCAGCTTGGCTAGCGGGGGTTGGAATGAGCAGTTCTTC	TRBD2	TRBV5-1	-	TRBJ2-1
CASSYLPSGNTIYF	TGTGCCAGCAGTTACCTCCCATCTGGAAACACCATATATTTT	-	TRBV6-5	-	TRBJ1-3
CASPPRADRGQAMNTEAFF	TGTGCCAGCCCTCCCAGAGCCGACAGGGGACAGGCCATGAACACTGAAGCTTTCTTT	TRBD1	TRBV27	-	TRBJ1-1
CASSEWAGGHHF	TGTGCCAGCAGTGAATGGGCAGGGGGCCATCATTTT	TRBD1	TRBV2	-	TRBJ1-5
CASSPGPRDSPLHF	TGTGCCAGCTCACCAGGCCCTAGGGATTCACCCCTCCACTTT	-	TRBV18	-	TRBJ1-6
CASSVGTGDTDTQYF	TGTGCCAGCAGCGTAGGAACAGGGGACACAGATACGCAGTATTTT	TRBD1	TRBV9	-	TRBJ2-3
CASSYSRGSGELFF	TGTGCCAGCAGTTACTCCAGGGGTTCCGGGGAGCTGTTTTTT	-	TRBV6-5	-	TRBJ2-2
CASSPPTGLSNEQFF	TGTGCCAGCAGCCCCCCGACCGGACTCTCCAATGAGCAGTTCTTC	-	TRBV7-3	-	TRBJ2-1
CASSPWEPDTQYF	TGTGCCAGTAGTCCGTGGGAACCAGATACGCAGTATTTT	-	TRBV19	once	TRBJ2-3
CASSLGVGEQYF	TGTGCCAGCAGCTTAGGAGTGGGGGAGCAGTACTTC	-	TRBV7-6	-	TRBJ2-7
CASSAGQPYEQYF	TGTGCCAGCAGCGCGGGACAGCCCTACGAGCAGTACTTC	-	TRBV5-6	-	TRBJ2-7
CAWSVWDYEQYF	TGTGCCTGGAGTGTATGGGATTACGAGCAGTACTTC	-	TRBV30	-	TRBJ2-7
CASSLGEGTKNIQYF	TGTGCCAGCAGCTTAGGGGAGGGTACAAAAAACATTCAGTACTTC	TRBD2	TRBV11-3	-	TRBJ2-4
CASSWDPGEVSGYTF	TGTGCCAGCAGCTGGGACCCGGGGGAAGTTTCTGGCTACACCTTC	-	TRBV5-5	-	TRBJ1-2
CASFATEMSADTQYF	TGTGCCAGCTTTGCGACAGAAATGAGTGCAGATACGCAGTATTTT	-	TRBV6-5	-	TRBJ2-3
CASSLASGVTGELFF	TGCGCCAGCAGCTTGGCCAGCGGAGTCACCGGGGAGCTGTTTTTT	-	TRBV5-1	-	TRBJ2-2
CASSQDRRNQPQHF	TGCGCCAGCAGCCAAGATAGGCGGAATCAGCCCCAGCATTTT	-	TRBV4-3	-	TRBJ1-5
CASSQAGGIAGGPNSYNEQFF	TGTGCCAGCAGCCAAGCGGGTGGGATAGCGGGGGGACCAAACTCCTACAATGAGCAGTTCTTC	TRBD2	TRBV4-2	-	TRBJ2-1
CASSPKSGQNYGYTF	TGTGCCAGCAGCCCAAAGTCGGGGCAGAACTATGGCTACACCTTC	-	TRBV9	-	TRBJ1-2
CATTRGRDYGYTF	TGTGCCACCACAAGAGGCAGAGACTATGGCTACACCTTC	-	TRBV6-5	-	TRBJ1-2
CASSPSPRGSYEQYF	TGTGCCAGCAGCCCTAGTCCTCGAGGCTCCTACGAGCAGTACTTC	-	TRBV9	-	TRBJ2-7
CASSILGTVNGYTF	TGTGCCAGTAGTATACTGGGGACAGTAAATGGCTACACCTTC	TRBD1	TRBV19	-	TRBJ1-2
CASRPRNEVGELFF	TGTGCCAGCAGACCTAGGAACGAGGTTGGGGAGCTGTTTTTT	-	TRBV6-4	-	TRBJ2-2
CYSPGTSGDETQYF	TGTTATAGTCCTGGGACTAGCGGGGATGAGACCCAGTACTTC	TRBD2	TRBV19	-	TRBJ2-5
CASAPGLFTDTQYF	TGTGCCAGCGCCCCAGGACTTTTCACAGATACGCAGTATTTT	-	TRBV27	-	TRBJ2-3
CAYGRGNYGDEQYF	TGTGCCTATGGCCGGGGAAATTACGGCGACGAGCAGTACTTC	-	TRBV2	once	TRBJ2-7
CASSQEGTAEGELFF	TGCGCCAGCAGCCAAGAAGGGACCGCCGAAGGGGAGCTGTTTTTT	-	TRBV4-3	-	TRBJ2-2
CASSSSSAGELFF	TGTGCCAGCAGCTCATCGAGTGCCGGGGAGCTGTTTTTT	-	TRBV7-3	few	TRBJ2-2
CASSREGVEKLFF	TGTGCCAGCAGTCGAGAGGGTGTTGAAAAACTGTTTTTT	-	TRBV7-9	-	TRBJ1-4
CASSTYGTGTQPQHF	TGTGCCAGCAGCACCTACGGGACAGGGACTCAGCCCCAGCATTTT	TRBD1	TRBV28	-	TRBJ1-5
CASSQLGETSVYEQFF	TGCGCCAGCAGTCAGCTTGGGGAGACTAGCGTTTATGAGCAGTTCTTC	TRBD2	TRBV4-3	once	TRBJ2-1
CASSPAGEMAEQYF	TGTGCCAGCAGCCCCGCAGGGGAGATGGCCGAGCAGTACTTC	-	TRBV11-3	-	TRBJ2-7
CASSLLAGSYNEQFF	TGTGCCAGCAGTTTACTAGCGGGGAGTTACAATGAGCAGTTCTTC	TRBD2	TRBV27	once	TRBJ2-1
CASSLQQGVAFF	TGTGCCAGCAGCCTCCAACAGGGTGTAGCTTTCTTT	-	TRBV5-4	-	TRBJ1-1
CASSLDTTNEKLFF	TGTGCCAGCAGCTTAGATACAACTAATGAAAAACTGTTTTTT	-	TRBV7-2	-	TRBJ1-4
CASSVFNNEQFF	TGTGCCAGCAGCGTTTTCAACAATGAGCAGTTCTTC	-	TRBV11-2	-	TRBJ2-1
CASSLVASTDTQYF	TGTGCCAGCAGCTTAGTAGCAAGCACAGATACGCAGTATTTT	-	TRBV7-9	-	TRBJ2-3
CASSSTGTGNTIYF	TGTGCCAGCAGCTCCACAGGGACTGGAAACACCATATATTTT	-	TRBV7-8	-	TRBJ1-3
CASSLQTRLTDTQYF	TGTGCCAGCAGCCTCCAAACCCGCCTGACAGATACGCAGTATTTT	-	TRBV7-8	-	TRBJ2-3
CASSPGQENSPLHF	TGTGCCAGCAGTCCGGGACAGGAAAATTCACCCCTCCACTTT	TRBD1	TRBV6-4	few	TRBJ1-6
CASSLERQAYEQYF	TGTGCCAGCAGCTTAGAAAGACAGGCCTACGAGCAGTACTTC	-	TRBV7-2	-	TRBJ2-7
CASSLEWGTYQETQYF	TGTGCCAGCAGCTTAGAATGGGGGACGTACCAAGAGACCCAGTACTTC	-	TRBV7-2	once	TRBJ2-5
CASSQSVATGELFF	TGTGCCAGCAGCCAATCAGTCGCCACCGGGGAGCTGTTTTTT	-	TRBV14	-	TRBJ2-2
CASSKDRGTWNEQFF	TGTGCCAGTAGTAAGGACAGGGGCACGTGGAATGAGCAGTTCTTC	TRBD1	TRBV19	-	TRBJ2-1
CASRNPGQGIEDTEAFF	TGTGCCAGCAGGAATCCGGGACAGGGTATTGAGGACACTGAAGCTTTCTTT	TRBD1	TRBV19	-	TRBJ1-1